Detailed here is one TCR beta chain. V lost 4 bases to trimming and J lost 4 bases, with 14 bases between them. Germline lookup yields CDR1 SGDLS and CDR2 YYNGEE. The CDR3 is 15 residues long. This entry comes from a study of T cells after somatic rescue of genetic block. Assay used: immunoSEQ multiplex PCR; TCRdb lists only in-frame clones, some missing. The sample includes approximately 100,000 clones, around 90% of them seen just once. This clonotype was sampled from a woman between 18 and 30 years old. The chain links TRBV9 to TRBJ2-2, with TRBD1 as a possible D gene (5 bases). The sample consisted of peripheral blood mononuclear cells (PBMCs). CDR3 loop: CASSPRGAGTGELFF. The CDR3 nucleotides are TGTGCCAGCAGCCCCCGTGGGGCCGGCACCGGGGAGCTGTTTTTT.